This T cell receptor beta chain was observed in a study of blood T cell repertoires in COVID-19. Turning to the study itself: COVID-19 samples collected from the United States, Italy and Spain covered acute and convalescent phases. In each case, the material was cDNA or gDNA derived from T cells, B-cell-depleted T cells, or PBMCs.

Germline CDR1 SGDLS, CDR2 YYNGEE. Trimming removed 0 bases at V and 7 bases at J, with 16 bases between. This CDR3 is built from 15 residues. Per the study methods: Researchers report that nucleated cell counts were estimated from reference gene primer amplification. TCRdb's table, derived via immunoSEQ multiplex PCR, lists solely in-frame clones and lacks some. V and J calls and clone size come straight from that table; D and trimming were deduced from the DNA. The sample consists of approximately 220,000 clones, around 86% of them appearing once. The sample taken for sequencing was peripheral blood. This rearrangement joins TRBV9 to TRBJ1-2; D possibly corresponds to TRBD1 (5 bases). This sequence originates from a man in his fifties or sixties with acute or convalescent COVID-19. As DNA, the CDR3 is TGTGCCAGCAGCGTAGAGGCTGGGGGACTATTTGGCTACACCTTC. It yields the protein CASSVEAGGLFGYTF.